Reported below is one T cell receptor beta chain. Its antigen is currently unknown. The data originate from a study of CD8 T cells in Susac syndrome. Reverse transcription used about 0.45 to 1 ug RNA and random hexamers. TCRdb re-called the immunoSEQ multiplex PCR reads through MiXCR, storing one row per CDR3 protein. The sample lists about 200,000 distinct CDR3 sequences, 92% seen once, with over 0.1% in the top ten. TCR beta sequencing covered blood CD8+ and CD4+ T cells. The multiple sclerosis controls were treatment-naive patients, and their relapsing-remitting disease was stable or active. CDR1 and CDR2 from the germline V gene are LGHDT and YNNKEL (reference sequence). The CDR3 runs to 18 residues. V gave up 2 bases and J gave up 0 bases; unmatched junction bases: 7. General observations from the study: As the study acknowledged, the number of individuals who were part of its TCR sequencing and HLA analysis was relatively small.

What was sequenced was CD8+ T cells from PBMCs. The sequence was obtained from a human donor with multiple sclerosis. The chain recombines TRBV3-1 with TRBJ2-5; 12 bases are a match to TRBD2. In DNA form, the CDR3 reads TGTGCCAGCAGCCAAATAGGACTAGCGGGGCGGTACCAAGAGACCCAGTACTTC. Amino acid sequence: CASSQIGLAGRYQETQYF.